This T cell receptor beta chain is drawn from a study of early T cells in non-severe SARS-CoV-2 infection. The wider study: Bulk RNA taken from unsorted whole blood was sequenced, leaving chains unpaired. Whole-study results and caveats: Anti-spike CD8 specificities were favored by VDJdb matching, whose results missed private and CD4 specificities.

TCRdb independently ran MiXCR on the 5' RACE reads; one entry per CDR3 protein. The table lists 70,000 or so distinct CDR3 sequences, 10% to 15% of them singletons. This clonotype was counted a few times. Its antigen remains unidentified. V lost 6 bases, J lost 10 bases, and 9 bases stayed unmatched. This CDR3 has 13 amino acids. Germline values: CDR1 DFQATT, CDR2 SNEGSKA (reference sequence). Source material: whole blood. The V gene is TRBV20-1, the J gene TRBJ1-4; 9 bases align to TRBD1. The TCR was taken from an adult who was a healthcare worker with PCR-confirmed SARS-CoV-2 infection or an uninfected control (not recorded which). CDR3 in amino acids: CSAGDRGRGKLFF. The CDR3 nucleotides are TGCAGTGCGGGAGACAGGGGGAGGGGAAAACTGTTTTTT.